A single sample gave rise to the 15 T cell receptor beta chains below, sequenced in a study of blood T cell repertoires in COVID-19. Clones were sequenced by immunoSEQ multiplex PCR, and TCRdb holds only the in-frame ones, with some missing. This table has 200,000 to 300,000 clones, 87% appearing once. Sequencing was carried out using peripheral blood. Receptor source: a man aged 55-75 years who had recovered from COVID-19.

This clone came up a few times. The chain is built from TRBV6-5 and TRBJ1-1; D remains unclear. Trimming took 2 bases from V and 4 from J, leaving 14 bases between them. The germline CDR1 and CDR2 sequences are MNHEY and SVGAGI. This CDR3 region has 15 residues. The CDR3 sequence is CASSYDPPSGTEAFF. Here the CDR3 DNA reads TGTGCCAGCAGTTACGACCCTCCTTCGGGCACTGAAGCTTTCTTT.

V usage is TRBV25-1 and J usage is TRBJ1-6; D call uncertain. The CDR3 totals 14 residues. Trimming shortened V by 3 bases and J by 6 bases, and 9 bases separated the two germline ends. Germline CDR1 MGHDK, CDR2 SYGVNS. The CDR3 coding sequence is TGTGCCAGCAGTGAGAGTGGTAGTAATTCACCCCTCCACTTT. Amino acids: CASSESGSNSPLHF.

The rearrangement joins TRBV6-1 to TRBJ1-2; D remains unclear. The V and J ends lost 3 bases and 10 bases respectively, with 21 bases between them. Germline V gene lookup returns CDR1 MNHNS and CDR2 SASEGT. The CDR3 has 15 amino acids. CDR3 DNA sequence: TGTGCCAGCAGTGACCGGGTTTCGGCCGCCGTCCCCTACACCTTC. Translated: CASSDRVSAAVPYTF.

The chain carries TRBV11-2 and TRBJ2-7, with TRBD1 matching over 11 bases. Losses at the gene ends were 0 bases for V and 2 bases for J; bases not matched to a gene: 0. This CDR3 comprises 15 residues. Germline-derived CDR1 and CDR2 are SGHAT and FQNNGV. The CDR3 sequence is CASSLEGQGAYEQYF. CDR3 sequence (DNA): TGTGCCAGCAGCTTAGAGGGACAGGGGGCCTACGAGCAGTACTTC.

The rearrangement joins TRBV6-2 or TRBV6-3 to TRBJ2-1, with D tentatively TRBD2 (5 bases). V was cut by 6 bases and J by 11 bases, with 11 bases left in between. Germline lookup yields CDR1 MNHEY and CDR2 SVGEGT. The CDR3 consists of 11 residues. The CDR3 is CASSNGVQQFF. The CDR3 DNA reads as TGTGCCAGCAGCAACGGGGTCCAGCAGTTCTTC.

The V call is TRBV6-4, the J call TRBJ2-7; 11 bases line up with TRBD2. Trimming removed 1 base from V and 5 bases from J; junction bases left unmatched: 16. The CDR3 covers 19 residues. Looked up from germline, CDR1 is MRHNA and CDR2 is SNTAGT. CDR3 nucleotides: TGTGCCAGCAGTGACTTGTCTAACCCTGATAGCGGGGGGGCCAACGAGCAGTACGTC. It yields the protein CASSDLSNPDSGGANEQYV.

The chain links TRBV5-6 to TRBJ2-5; 7 bases map to TRBD1. J gave up 6 bases and V 2 bases, and 4 bases lay outside the gene matches. Germline V gene lookup returns CDR1 SGHDT and CDR2 YYEEEE. The CDR3 consists of 13 residues. CDR3 nucleotides: TGTGCCAGCAGCTTCACAGGGGTACAGACCCAGTACTTC. Translated, it gives CASSFTGVQTQYF.

The chain couples TRBV18 to TRBJ1-2; 10 bases align to TRBD1. Losses at the gene ends were 3 bases for V and 0 bases for J; bases not matched to a gene: 7. The CDR3 sequence is 17 residues long. The V gene's germline CDR1 is KGHSH and CDR2 LQKENI. The CDR3 loop is CASSPTGQGRSNYGYTF. For the CDR3, the DNA is TGTGCCAGCTCACCGACGGGACAGGGGAGATCTAACTATGGCTACACCTTC. Drawing the rest from reference TRBV18 and TRBJ1-2, the complete variable domain is NAGVMQNPRHLVRRRGQEARLRCSPMKGHSHVYWYRQLPEEGLKFMVYLQKENIIDESGMPKERFSAEFPKEGPSILRIQQVVRGDSAAYFCASSPTGQGRSNYGYTFGSGTRLTVV.

Written as DNA, the CDR3 is TGTGCCAGCCGCCCTGCAGGGGTGGACTATGGCTACACCTTC. It translates to CASRPAGVDYGYTF. The genes are TRBV21-1 and TRBJ1-2; the table calls TRBD1, which could not be checked here. TRBV21-1 has pseudogene status. The CDR3 spans 14 residues.

The chain links TRBV5-1 to TRBJ2-7, with D possibly TRBD1 on 6 matching bases. Deletions cut 1 base from V and 7 bases from J, with 12 bases between. The CDR3 has 13 residues. Looked up from germline, CDR1 is SGHRS and CDR2 is YFSETQ. The CDR3 here is CASSLSPGEEQYF. CDR3 nucleotide sequence: TGCGCCAGCAGCTTGAGTCCAGGGGAAGAGCAGTACTTC.

This clone was seen only once. The genes are TRBV6-5 and TRBJ2-7, with TRBD1 identical over 7 bases. The junction had 10 bases not matched to a gene; V was cut back by 10 bases and J by 4 bases. The germline gives CDR1 MNHEY, CDR2 SVGAGI. CDR3 size: 13 residues. CDR3 coding DNA: TGTGCCACCTCTTTAGACAGGGAATACGAGCAGTACTTC. The encoded protein is CATSLDREYEQYF.

The CDR3 DNA reads TGTGCCAGCTCAAGGAGCGCGAGCAATCAGCCCCAGCATTTT. Encoded protein: CASSRSASNQPQHF. The chain carries TRBV18 and TRBJ1-5; D unclear. The CDR3 has 14 amino acids. The ends were cut back, 5 bases at V and 1 base at J, with 9 bases in the middle. Per the germline V gene, CDR1 is KGHSH and CDR2 is LQKENI.

V gene TRBV23-1 combines with J gene TRBJ1-5, with 11 bases aligning to TRBD1. TRBV23-1 falls under the ORF class, with uncertain function. This CDR3 has 19 residues. V was pared by 3 bases and J by 0 bases, with 10 bases of the junction left unmatched. CDR3: CASSQPGQGGFNSNQPQHF. CDR3 DNA: TGCGCCAGCAGTCAGCCGGGACAGGGGGGATTTAATAGCAATCAGCCCCAGCATTTT.

The V call is TRBV27, the J call TRBJ2-5; TRBD2 is a possible D gene (5 bases). The CDR3 is 13 residues long. CDR1 is MNHEY, CDR2 SMNVEV, per germline (reference sequence). Between the trimmed V and J ends, which lost 4 bases and 5 bases, there was a span of 11 bases. CDR3 amino acids: CASSWSRRETQYF. As DNA, the CDR3 is TGTGCCAGCAGTTGGTCTAGGAGGGAGACCCAGTACTTC.

The chain combines TRBV18 with TRBJ2-7; 7 bases map to TRBD1. Germline CDR1 and CDR2: KGHSH and LQKENI. Trimming cost V 4 bases and J 5 bases; bases outside gene matches: 11. The CDR3 runs 15 residues. Written as DNA, the CDR3 is TGTGCCAGCTCACAAGGGACAGCAGGACTCGACGAGCAGTACTTC. Translated, it gives CASSQGTAGLDEQYF.